The 2 T cell receptor beta chains below come from one sample, sequenced in a study of blood T cell repertoires in COVID-19. Assay: immunoSEQ multiplex PCR; the TCRdb copy retains only in-frame clones and omits some. The sample consists of some 320,000 clones, about 87% of them appearing once. The sequenced sample was PBMCs or T cells enriched from blood (not recorded which). These receptors came from a woman aged 25-40 years who had recovered from COVID-19.

This clone has more than one count but fewer than ten. The V and J genes are TRBV5-1 and TRBJ2-7; the match to TRBD1 covers 7 bases. The CDR3 is 16 amino acids. The V segment lost 0 bases and the J segment 6 bases; nucleotides outside the gene matches: 12. The germline gives CDR1 SGHRS, CDR2 YFSETQ. The CDR3 DNA sequence: TGCGCCAGCAGCTTGGCCATCGGAGAGGGGGCGGGCGAGCAGTACTTC. Its translation is CASSLAIGEGAGEQYF.

The rearrangement uses TRBV20-1 and TRBJ2-1, with a tentative D call TRBD1 (5 bases). Per germline, CDR1 DFQATT and CDR2 SNEGSKA (reference sequence). Between the trimmed V and J ends, which lost 4 bases and 9 bases, there was a span of 10 bases. The CDR3 sequence is 11 residues long. In DNA form, the CDR3 reads TGCAGTGCTAATAGGGGTGTTGAGCAGTTCTTC. The encoded protein is CSANRGVEQFF.